Sequencing of this T cell receptor beta chain was carried out in a study of Graves' ophthalmopathy and Graves' hyperthyroidism. Looking at the study overall: No ophthalmopathy within 18 months of follow-up signified stable hyperthyroidism.

The study amplified TCR beta CDR3 regions using RNA transcripts. HTBI primers were used in a first-round RT-PCR, which preceded a second-round multiplex PCR. TCRdb analysed the multiplex PCR reads with MiXCR anew, one entry per CDR3 protein. The sample includes some 1.1 million distinct CDR3 sequences, less than 45% of them seen just once. From germline, CDR1 is SGHTA and CDR2 FQGNSA. V was pared by 6 bases and J by 5 bases, with 17 bases between. The length of the CDR3 is 14 residues. This clonotype was found a few times. This receptor was taken from an adult man with Graves' hyperthyroidism. The V and J genes are TRBV7-2 and TRBJ2-7; D is possibly TRBD2 (5 bases). The sample taken for sequencing was peripheral blood or thyroid tissue (not recorded which). The CDR3: CASREGHEVDEQYF. The CDR3 DNA follows: TGTGCCAGCAGAGAGGGTCACGAGGTCGACGAGCAGTACTTC.